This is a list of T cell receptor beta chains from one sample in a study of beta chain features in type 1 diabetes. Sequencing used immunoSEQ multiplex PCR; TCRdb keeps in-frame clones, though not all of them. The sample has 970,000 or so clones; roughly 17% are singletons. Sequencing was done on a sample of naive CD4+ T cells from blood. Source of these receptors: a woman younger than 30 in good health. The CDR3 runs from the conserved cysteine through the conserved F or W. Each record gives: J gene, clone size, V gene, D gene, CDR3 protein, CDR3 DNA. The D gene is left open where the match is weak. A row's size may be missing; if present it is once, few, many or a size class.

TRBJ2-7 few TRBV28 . CASSPGGKYEQYF TGTGCCAGCAGCCCCGGCGGAAAGTACGAGCAGTACTTC
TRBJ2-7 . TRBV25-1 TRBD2 CASSAASGGYEQYF TGTGCCAGCAGTGCTGCTAGCGGAGGCTACGAGCAGTACTTC
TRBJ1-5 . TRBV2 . CASSVGNQPQHF TGTGCCAGCAGTGTCGGCAATCAGCCCCAGCATTTT
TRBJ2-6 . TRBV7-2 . CASSLAYRRSGANVLTF TGTGCCAGCAGCTTAGCCTATAGGAGGTCTGGGGCCAACGTCCTGACTTTC
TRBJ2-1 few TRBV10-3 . CAISELGDEQFF TGTGCCATCAGTGAGCTAGGGGATGAGCAGTTCTTC
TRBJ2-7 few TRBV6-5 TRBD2 CASNLAGEPHEQYF TGTGCCAGCAACCTAGCGGGAGAGCCCCACGAGCAGTACTTC
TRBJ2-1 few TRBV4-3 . CASSQDQSAYNEQFF TGCGCCAGCAGCCAAGACCAGTCGGCCTACAATGAGCAGTTCTTC
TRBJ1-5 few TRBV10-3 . CAISDLGNNQPQHF TGTGCCATCAGTGACCTTGGCAACAATCAGCCCCAGCATTTT
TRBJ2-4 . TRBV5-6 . CASSLPGTPTTIQYF TGTGCCAGCAGCTTACCCGGGACACCTACGACCATTCAGTACTTC
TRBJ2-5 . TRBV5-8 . CASSLAPTGKETQYF TGTGCCAGCAGCTTGGCCCCAACAGGGAAAGAGACCCAGTACTTC
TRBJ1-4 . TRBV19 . CASSPFGTTTNEKLFF TGTGCCAGTAGTCCGTTCGGGACCACCACTAATGAAAAACTGTTTTTT
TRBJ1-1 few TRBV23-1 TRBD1 CASSQGDRGAEAFF TGCGCCAGCAGTCAAGGGGACAGGGGTGCTGAAGCTTTCTTT
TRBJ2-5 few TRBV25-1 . CASMASGQETQYF TGTGCCAGCATGGCATCAGGACAAGAGACCCAGTACTTC
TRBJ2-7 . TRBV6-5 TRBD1 CASKRDREDYEQYF TGTGCCAGCAAACGGGACAGGGAGGACTACGAGCAGTACTTC
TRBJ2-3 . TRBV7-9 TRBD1 CASSLSRLPRGGKPDTQYF TGTGCCAGCAGCTTATCCCGACTCCCACGAGGGGGCAAGCCAGATACGCAGTATTTT
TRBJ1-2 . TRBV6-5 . CASSYRDIGYGYTF TGTGCCAGCAGTTACCGGGACATCGGCTATGGCTACACCTTC
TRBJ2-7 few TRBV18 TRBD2 CASSPWSPGAGGEQYF TGTGCCAGCTCACCATGGAGCCCGGGGGCGGGAGGCGAGCAGTACTTC
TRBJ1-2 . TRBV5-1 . CASSWDFYGYTF TGCGCCAGCAGCTGGGACTTCTATGGCTACACCTTC
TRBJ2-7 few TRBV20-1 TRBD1 CSVGQLYEQYF TGCAGTGTGGGACAGCTCTACGAGCAGTACTTC
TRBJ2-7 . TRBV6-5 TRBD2 CASSYVAGGFEQYF TGTGCCAGCAGTTACGTAGCGGGAGGGTTCGAGCAGTACTTC
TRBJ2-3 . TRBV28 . CASSLIQDTQYF TGTGCCAGCAGTTTAATCCAAGATACGCAGTATTTT
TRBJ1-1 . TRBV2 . CASAGTAEAFF TGTGCCAGCGCCGGGACGGCTGAAGCTTTCTTT
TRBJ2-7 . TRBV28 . CASSSTVKGEQYF TGTGCCAGCAGTTCAACCGTGAAGGGCGAGCAGTACTTC
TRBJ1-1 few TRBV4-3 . CASSQEPTTGGQAFF TGCGCCAGCAGCCAAGAACCGACTACCGGCGGACAAGCTTTCTTT
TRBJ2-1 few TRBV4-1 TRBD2 CASSRGGTSDYNEQFF TGCGCCAGCAGCCGAGGAGGGACTAGCGACTACAATGAGCAGTTCTTC
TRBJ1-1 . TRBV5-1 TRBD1 CASSYPDRGLAEAFF TGCGCCAGCAGCTATCCCGACAGGGGTCTCGCTGAAGCTTTCTTT
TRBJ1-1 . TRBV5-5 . CASSQGILNTEAFF TGTGCCAGCAGTCAAGGGATCCTGAACACTGAAGCTTTCTTT
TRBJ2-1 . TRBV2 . CASSEEGSTYNEQFF TGTGCCAGCAGTGAGGAGGGGTCCACATACAATGAGCAGTTCTTC
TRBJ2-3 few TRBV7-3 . CASSFRSPWDTQYF TGTGCCAGCAGCTTTCGGTCCCCCTGGGATACGCAGTATTTT